Following are 4 T cell receptor beta chains from one sample sequenced in a study of identical twins. Each CDR3 protein is one row after TCRdb ran MiXCR on the 5' RACE reads. The sample lists 510,000 or so distinct CDR3 sequences; approximately 16% were seen once. These data were also reused for a study on yellow fever vaccine responses in identical twins.

Sequencing was done on a sample of CD4+ T cells sorted from blood. These receptors all come from a woman between 18 and 29 years old in good health.

This clonotype has only a few counts. J is TRBJ1-1 and V is TRBV11-2, with a weak D call TRBD1 (6 bases). Trimming took off 6 bases at V and 4 bases at J, with 18 bases between the two ends. This CDR3 comprises 15 residues. Germline V gene lookup returns CDR1 SGHAT and CDR2 FQNNGV. CDR3 loop: CASRFDRLDSTEAFF. The CDR3 DNA follows: TGTGCCAGCAGATTCGACAGGTTGGACTCCACTGAAGCTTTCTTT.

The chain is built from TRBV7-3 and TRBJ2-1; possibly TRBD1 or TRBD2 for D (7 bases each). CDR3 length: 16 residues. The germline CDR1 and CDR2 sequences are SGHTA and FQGTGA. Trimming removed 5 bases at V and 2 bases at J, with 16 bases between. The CDR3 protein is CASSPQGGGTYNEQFF. DNA for the CDR3: TGTGCCAGCAGCCCGCAGGGGGGGGGAACCTACAATGAGCAGTTCTTC.

This sequence joins TRBV18 and TRBJ2-5, with 13 bases aligning to TRBD2. The CDR3 has 17 amino acids. The germline V gene encodes CDR1 KGHSH and CDR2 LQKENI. The J segment lost 1 base and the V segment lost 3 bases, leaving 5 bases of the junction unmatched. This CDR3 reads CASSPYRLAGGQETQYF. Here the CDR3 DNA reads TGTGCCAGCTCACCCTACCGACTAGCGGGGGGCCAAGAGACCCAGTACTTC. Full variable domain (rest looked up from reference TRBV18 and TRBJ2-5): NAGVMQNPRHLVRRRGQEARLRCSPMKGHSHVYWYRQLPEEGLKFMVYLQKENIIDESGMPKERFSAEFPKEGPSILRIQQVVRGDSAAYFCASSPYRLAGGQETQYFGPGTRLLVL.

This clonotype has at least ten counts. V and J are TRBV4-1 and TRBJ1-4, with 9 positions matching TRBD1. The junction had 10 bases not matched to a gene; V was cut back by 4 bases and J by 7 bases. Germline CDR1 is MGHRA and CDR2 is YSYEKL. The CDR3 length is 16 residues. CDR3 coding DNA: TGCGCCAGCAGCCCCCCCCGGACAGGGGTGGGTGAAAAACTGTTTTTT. This sequence encodes CASSPPRTGVGEKLFF.